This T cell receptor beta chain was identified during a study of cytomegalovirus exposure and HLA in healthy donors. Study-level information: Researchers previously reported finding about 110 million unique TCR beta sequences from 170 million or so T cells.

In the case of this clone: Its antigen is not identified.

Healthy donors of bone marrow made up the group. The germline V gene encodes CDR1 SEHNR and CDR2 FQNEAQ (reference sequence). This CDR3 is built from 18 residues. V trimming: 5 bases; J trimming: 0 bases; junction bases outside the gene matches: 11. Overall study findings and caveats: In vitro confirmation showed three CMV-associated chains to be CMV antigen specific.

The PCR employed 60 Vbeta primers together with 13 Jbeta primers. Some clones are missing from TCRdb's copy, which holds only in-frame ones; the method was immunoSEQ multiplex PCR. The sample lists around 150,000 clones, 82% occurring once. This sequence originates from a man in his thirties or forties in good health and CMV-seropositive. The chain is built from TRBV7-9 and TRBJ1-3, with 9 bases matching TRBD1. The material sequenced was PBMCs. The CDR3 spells CASSVSGQGGSSGNTIYF. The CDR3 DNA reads TGTGCCAGCAGCGTATCGGGACAGGGTGGGAGCTCTGGAAACACCATATATTTT.